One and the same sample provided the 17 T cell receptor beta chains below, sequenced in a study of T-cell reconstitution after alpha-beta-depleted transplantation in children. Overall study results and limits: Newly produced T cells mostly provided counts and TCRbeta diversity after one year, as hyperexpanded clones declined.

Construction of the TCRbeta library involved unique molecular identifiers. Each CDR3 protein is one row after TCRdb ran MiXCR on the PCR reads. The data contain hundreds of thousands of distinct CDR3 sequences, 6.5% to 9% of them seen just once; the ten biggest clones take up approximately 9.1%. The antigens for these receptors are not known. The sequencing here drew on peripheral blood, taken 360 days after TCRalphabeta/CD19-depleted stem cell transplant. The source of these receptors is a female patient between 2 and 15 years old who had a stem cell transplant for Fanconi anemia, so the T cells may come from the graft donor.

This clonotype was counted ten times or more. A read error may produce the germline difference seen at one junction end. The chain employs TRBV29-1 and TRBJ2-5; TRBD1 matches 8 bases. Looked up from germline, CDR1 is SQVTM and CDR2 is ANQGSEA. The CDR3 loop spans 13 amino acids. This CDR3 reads CSVEDRGGETQYF. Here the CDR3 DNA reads TGCAGCGTCGAAGACAGGGGAGGAGAGACCCAGTACTTC.

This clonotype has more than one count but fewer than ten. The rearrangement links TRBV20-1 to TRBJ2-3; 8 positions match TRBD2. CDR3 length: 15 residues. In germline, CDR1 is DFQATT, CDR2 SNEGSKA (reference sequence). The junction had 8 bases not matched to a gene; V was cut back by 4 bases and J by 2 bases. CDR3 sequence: CSATQRLAITDTQYF. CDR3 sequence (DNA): TGCAGTGCTACCCAAAGACTAGCGATCACAGATACGCAGTATTTT.

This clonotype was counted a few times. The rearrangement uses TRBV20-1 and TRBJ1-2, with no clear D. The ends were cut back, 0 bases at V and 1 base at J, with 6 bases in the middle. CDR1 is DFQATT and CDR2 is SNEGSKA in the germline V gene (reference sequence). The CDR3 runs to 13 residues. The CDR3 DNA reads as TGCAGTGCTAGAGATCGGAGTAACTATGGCTACACCTTC. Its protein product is CSARDRSNYGYTF.

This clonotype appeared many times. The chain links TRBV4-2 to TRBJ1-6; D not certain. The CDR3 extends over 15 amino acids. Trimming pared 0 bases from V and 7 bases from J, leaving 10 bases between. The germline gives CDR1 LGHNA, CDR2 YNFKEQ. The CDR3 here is CASSQDVVGNSPLHF. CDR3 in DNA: TGTGCCAGCAGCCAAGACGTCGTCGGGAATTCACCCCTCCACTTT.

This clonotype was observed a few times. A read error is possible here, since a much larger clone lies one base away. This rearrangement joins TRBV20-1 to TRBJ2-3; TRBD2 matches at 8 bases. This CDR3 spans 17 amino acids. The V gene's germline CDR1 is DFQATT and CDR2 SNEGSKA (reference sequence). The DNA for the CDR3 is TGCTGTGCTAGAGTCGCGGGGGGCACTGGGGGCTCAGATACGCAGTATTTT. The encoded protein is CCARVAGGTGGSDTQYF.

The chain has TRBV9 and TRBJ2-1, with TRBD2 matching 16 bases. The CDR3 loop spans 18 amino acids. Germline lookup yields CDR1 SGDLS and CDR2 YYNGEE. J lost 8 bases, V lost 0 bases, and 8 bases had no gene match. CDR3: CASSVAAGLAGGIYEQFF. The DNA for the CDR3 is TGTGCCAGCAGCGTAGCAGCGGGACTAGCGGGGGGGATCTATGAGCAGTTCTTC.

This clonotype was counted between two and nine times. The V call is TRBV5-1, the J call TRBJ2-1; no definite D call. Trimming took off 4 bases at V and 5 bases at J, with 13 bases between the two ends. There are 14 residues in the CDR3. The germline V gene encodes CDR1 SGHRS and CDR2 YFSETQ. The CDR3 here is CASSKTVPHNEQFF. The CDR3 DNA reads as TGCGCCAGCAGCAAAACCGTCCCGCACAATGAGCAGTTCTTC.

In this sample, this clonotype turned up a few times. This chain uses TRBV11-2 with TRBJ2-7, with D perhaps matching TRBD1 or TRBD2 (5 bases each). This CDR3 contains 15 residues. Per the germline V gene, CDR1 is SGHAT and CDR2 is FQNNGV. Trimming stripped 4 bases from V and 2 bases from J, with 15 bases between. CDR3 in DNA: TGTGCCAGCAGCTGGGACGGATTCTCCACCTACGAGCAGTACGTC. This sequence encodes CASSWDGFSTYEQYV.

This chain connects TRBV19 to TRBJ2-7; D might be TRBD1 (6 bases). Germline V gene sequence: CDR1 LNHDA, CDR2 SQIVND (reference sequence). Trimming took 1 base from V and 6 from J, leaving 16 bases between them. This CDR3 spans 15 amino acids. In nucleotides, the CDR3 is TGTGCCAGTAGTATAGGGTTCGGACAGAAAGGCGAGCAGTACTTC. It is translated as CASSIGFGQKGEQYF.

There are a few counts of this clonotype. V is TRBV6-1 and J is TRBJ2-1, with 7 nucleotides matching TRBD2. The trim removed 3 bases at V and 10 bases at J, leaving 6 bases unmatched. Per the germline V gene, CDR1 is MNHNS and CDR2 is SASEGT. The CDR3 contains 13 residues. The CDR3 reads CASSESGTPEQFF. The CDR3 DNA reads TGTGCCAGCAGTGAGAGCGGGACTCCAGAGCAGTTCTTC.

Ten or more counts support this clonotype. The CDR3 coding sequence is TGTGCCAGCAGTTTAGCGCGACGGTGGGACAGGGGTACAACTAATGAAAAACTGTTTTTT. Protein product: CASSLARRWDRGTTNEKLFF. The chain uses TRBV12-3 or TRBV12-4 and TRBJ1-4, with 10 bases that match TRBD1. J lost 0 bases, V lost 0 bases, and 10 bases had no gene match. The CDR3 spans 20 residues.

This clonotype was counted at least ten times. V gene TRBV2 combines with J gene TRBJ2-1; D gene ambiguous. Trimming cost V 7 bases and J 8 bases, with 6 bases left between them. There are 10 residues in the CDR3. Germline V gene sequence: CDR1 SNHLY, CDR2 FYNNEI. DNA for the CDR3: TGTGCCAGCATTAGGTATGAGCAGTTCTTC. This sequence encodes CASIRYEQFF. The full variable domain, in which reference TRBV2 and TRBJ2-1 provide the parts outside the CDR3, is EPEVTQTPSHQVTQMGQEVILRCVPISNHLYFYWYRQILGQKVEFLVSFYNNEISEKSEIFDDQFSVERPDGSNFTLKIRSTKLEDSAMYFCASIRYEQFFGPGTRLTVL.

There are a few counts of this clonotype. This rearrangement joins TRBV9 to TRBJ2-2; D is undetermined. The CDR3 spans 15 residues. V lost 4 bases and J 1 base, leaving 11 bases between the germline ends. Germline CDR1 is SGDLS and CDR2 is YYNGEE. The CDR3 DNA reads TGTGCCAGCAGCCTTAGACTGATGAACACCGGGGAGCTGTTTTTT. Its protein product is CASSLRLMNTGELFF.

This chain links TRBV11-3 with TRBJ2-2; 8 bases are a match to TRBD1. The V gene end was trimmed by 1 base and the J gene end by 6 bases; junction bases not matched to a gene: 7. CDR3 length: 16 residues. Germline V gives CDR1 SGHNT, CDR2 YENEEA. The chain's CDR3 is CASSLGSGQGSGELFF. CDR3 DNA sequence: TGTGCCAGCAGCTTAGGGTCCGGACAGGGTTCCGGGGAGCTGTTTTTT.

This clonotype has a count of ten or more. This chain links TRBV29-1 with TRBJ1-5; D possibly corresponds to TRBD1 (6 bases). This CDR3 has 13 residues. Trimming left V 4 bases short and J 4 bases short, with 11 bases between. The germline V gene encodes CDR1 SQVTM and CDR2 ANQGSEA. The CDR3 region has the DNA TGCAGCGTTGCTGACAGGATAAATCAGCCCCAGCATTTT. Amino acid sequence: CSVADRINQPQHF.

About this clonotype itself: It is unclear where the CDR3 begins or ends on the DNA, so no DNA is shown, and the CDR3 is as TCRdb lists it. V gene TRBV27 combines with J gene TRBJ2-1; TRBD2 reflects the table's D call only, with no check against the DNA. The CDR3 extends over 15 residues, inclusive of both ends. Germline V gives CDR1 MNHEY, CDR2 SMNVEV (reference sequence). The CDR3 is CASSILGLAEGGQFF.

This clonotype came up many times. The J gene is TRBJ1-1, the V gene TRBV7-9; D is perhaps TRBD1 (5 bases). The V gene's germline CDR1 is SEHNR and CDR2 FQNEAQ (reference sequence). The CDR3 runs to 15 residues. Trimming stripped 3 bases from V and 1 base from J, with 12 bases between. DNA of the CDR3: TGTGCCAGCAGCTTTGCAGGGACCTCGAACACTGAAGCTTTCTTT. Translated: CASSFAGTSNTEAFF.